The source of this T cell receptor beta chain is a study of blood T cell repertoires in COVID-19. Study background: Both acute and convalescent COVID-19 samples were obtained from the United States, Italy and Spain. PBMCs, B-cell-depleted T cells, or T cells provided the cDNA or gDNA that made up the material.

Original data processing: How many nucleated cells were present was estimated from reference gene primer amplification. Profiling relied on immunoSEQ multiplex PCR, and the TCRdb table lists in-frame clones only, not all of them. That table furnishes V, J and clone size, whereas the DNA furnished D and trimming. This sample has about 120,000 clones, with around four fifths found just once. CDR3 size: 13 residues. Germline trimming cut 10 bases from V and 10 bases from J; bases unmatched to any gene: 14. Sequenced material: peripheral blood. The J gene is TRBJ1-2, the V gene TRBV12-3 or TRBV12-4, with 8 bases that match TRBD1. The sequence derives from a human donor in a cohort sampled during active COVID-19. The CDR3 coding sequence is TGTGCCACTCTCCGGCGACAGGGGACTTCCTACACCTTC. This sequence encodes CATLRRQGTSYTF.